This TCR beta chain came from a study of lymphopenia after photon versus proton radiotherapy. Profiling relied on immunoSEQ multiplex PCR, and the TCRdb table lists in-frame clones only, not all of them. The data hold 30,000 to 40,000 clones, with 84% observed a single time. This CDR3 is 15 amino acids long. Per the germline V gene, CDR1 is SGHRS and CDR2 is YFSETQ. The ends lost 4 bases at V and 3 bases at J; junction bases unmatched: 10. The J gene is TRBJ2-7, the V gene TRBV5-1; 7 nucleotides align to TRBD2. This specimen consisted of peripheral blood, obtained from a patient treated with proton-based radiotherapy. This receptor was obtained from an older woman with pancreatic cancer. The CDR3 protein is CASSASGNRIYEQYF. DNA of the CDR3: TGCGCCAGCAGCGCTAGCGGAAACCGGATCTACGAGCAGTACTTC.